One and the same sample provided the 29 T cell receptor beta chains below, sequenced in a study of T-cell memory formation after mild COVID-19. TCRdb itself ran the 5' RACE reads through MiXCR, one entry per CDR3 protein. The repertoire consists of about 290,000 distinct CDR3 sequences, with more than 15% occurring once and the leading ten covering approximately 23%. Sequenced input: PBMCs or a T cell subset sorted from them (not recorded which). These receptors were taken from a young man who had mild COVID-19 (a few samples of this study predate the infection). Cell type and time point are not known.

This clonotype showed up many times. This chain links TRBV4-3 with TRBJ2-1; D not resolved. V lost 4 bases and J lost 1, with 14 bases in between. The V gene's germline CDR1 is LGHNA and CDR2 YSLEER. The CDR3 totals 16 residues. The CDR3 DNA sequence: TGCGCCAGCAGCCCCGCCCGTAGGGTATCCTACAATGAGCAGTTCTTC. Residues: CASSPARRVSYNEQFF.

In this sample, this clonotype turned up many times. The V and J genes are TRBV5-4 and TRBJ2-4; D remains unclear. Trimming pared 2 bases from V and 1 base from J, leaving 10 bases between. The CDR3 loop spans 15 amino acids. Germline V gene data show CDR1 as SGHNT and CDR2 as YYREEE (reference sequence). This CDR3 is CASSFAAEAKNIQYF. CDR3 in DNA: TGTGCCAGCAGCTTTGCGGCCGAGGCCAAAAACATTCAGTACTTC.

CDR3 sequence reads: CAISGTFTDTQYF. The DNA of the CDR3 is TGTGCCATCAGTGGAACCTTCACAGATACGCAGTATTTT. J is TRBJ2-3 and V is TRBV10-3, with D unclear. Germline CDR1 is ENHRY and CDR2 is SYGVKD. V was clipped by 4 bases and J by 2 bases, with 7 bases between them. This CDR3 region has 13 residues.

In this sample, this clonotype turned up a few times. This chain's CDR3 is CASSLGRTGATQETQYF. CDR3 sequence (DNA): TGTGCCAGCAGCTTAGGACGGACAGGGGCTACCCAAGAGACCCAGTACTTC. The rearrangement uses TRBV11-2 and TRBJ2-5; 9 bases line up with TRBD1. J lost 1 base, V lost 1 base, and 7 bases had no gene match. From germline, CDR1 is SGHAT and CDR2 FQNNGV. The CDR3 is made up of 17 amino acids. The full variable domain, completed using reference TRBV11-2 and TRBJ2-5, is EAGVAQSPRYKIIEKRQSVAFWCNPISGHATLYWYQQILGQGPKLLIQFQNNGVVDDSQLPKDRFSAERLKGVDSTLKIQPAKLEDSAVYLCASSLGRTGATQETQYFGPGTRLLVL.

There are a few counts of this clonotype. V gene TRBV5-1 combines with J gene TRBJ2-3, with D possibly matching TRBD1 (5 bases). The CDR3 is 14 amino acids. CDR1 is SGHRS and CDR2 is YFSETQ in the germline V gene. The V and J ends lost 1 base and 2 bases respectively, with 8 bases between them. The DNA for the CDR3 is TGCGCCAGCAGCTTGTACAGGTACACAGATACGCAGTATTTT. Translating gives CASSLYRYTDTQYF.

The chain employs TRBV7-2 and TRBJ1-2; a possible D gene is TRBD1 (5 bases). Germline V CDR1 and CDR2: SGHTA, FQGNSA. The CDR3 sequence is 16 residues long. Trimming took off 5 bases at V and 8 bases at J, with 24 bases between the two ends. CDR3 region: CASSRTEDGTPGGYTF. CDR3 nucleotide sequence: TGTGCCAGCAGCCGCACCGAAGATGGGACCCCCGGGGGCTACACCTTC.

This chain links TRBV20-1 with TRBJ2-5; D may be TRBD2 (5 bases). The V end was cut by 8 bases, the J end by 4 bases, with 14 bases between. The germline V gene has CDR1 DFQATT and CDR2 SNEGSKA (reference sequence). This CDR3 spans 12 amino acids. CDR3 in DNA: TGCAGTCTTAGGAGCGGAGTAGAGACCCAGTACTTC. The encoded protein is CSLRSGVETQYF.

This clonotype has at least ten counts. The chain joins TRBV7-3 to TRBJ2-5; no firm D call. CDR3 length equals 14 residues. With 5 bases removed from V and 2 bases from J, the gap between germline ends came to 12 bases. Germline-derived CDR1 and CDR2 are SGHTA and FQGTGA. The CDR3 coding sequence is TGTGCCAGCAGCCCCACGGCAACTCAAGAGACCCAGTACTTC. Amino acids: CASSPTATQETQYF.

V usage is TRBV20-1 and J usage is TRBJ1-1; D remains unclear. Germline V gives CDR1 DFQATT, CDR2 SNEGSKA (reference sequence). CDR3 length: 12 amino acids. V was cut by 1 base and J by 4 bases, with 7 bases left in between. CDR3 region: CSARGAITEAFF. The CDR3 DNA reads TGCAGTGCTAGAGGAGCGATCACTGAAGCTTTCTTT.

This clonotype was observed a handful of times. V and J are TRBV6-2 or TRBV6-3 and TRBJ2-1; D may correspond to TRBD1 or TRBD2 (5 bases each). The V gene lost 7 bases and the J gene lost 9 bases, with 19 bases spanning the gap. Per the germline V gene, CDR1 is MNHEY and CDR2 is SVGEGT. The CDR3 has 14 amino acids. The CDR3 sequence is CASTQGTGAGEQFF. The CDR3 DNA is TGTGCCAGCACCCAGGGAACCGGGGCGGGTGAGCAGTTCTTC.

The J gene is TRBJ2-3, the V gene TRBV2; 11 nucleotides match TRBD1. V was clipped by 7 bases and J by 4 bases; unmatched bases: 7. Germline V CDR1 and CDR2: SNHLY, FYNNEI. CDR3 size: 15 residues. The CDR3 loop reads CASKRGTGGADTQYF. The CDR3 nucleotides are TGTGCCAGCAAGCGGGGGACAGGGGGTGCAGATACGCAGTATTTT.

The chain recombines TRBV29-1 with TRBJ2-1, with D possibly TRBD2 on 6 matching bases. Per germline, CDR1 SQVTM and CDR2 ANQGSEA. The length of the CDR3 is 13 residues. V was clipped by 6 bases and J by 7 bases, with 16 bases between them. CDR3 residues: CSVSLAVSNEQFF. The CDR3 DNA reads as TGCAGCGTGTCACTAGCTGTCAGTAATGAGCAGTTCTTC.

J is TRBJ1-1 and V is TRBV7-2; D is perhaps TRBD1 (6 bases). The CDR3 runs 13 residues. V lost 5 bases and J lost 10, with 17 bases in between. In germline, CDR1 is SGHTA, CDR2 FQGNSA. In DNA, the CDR3 is TGTGCCAGCAGCCGAAGGGGGAGTGACCCAGCTTTCTTT. It encodes CASSRRGSDPAFF. The full variable domain, in which reference TRBV7-2 and TRBJ1-1 provide the parts outside the CDR3, is GAGVSQSPSNKVTEKGKDVELRCDPISGHTALYWYRQSLGQGLEFLIYFQGNSAPDKSGLPSDRFSAERTGGSVSTLTIQRTQQEDSAVYLCASSRRGSDPAFFGQGTRLTVV.

This clonotype showed up just a few times. The CDR3 bases are TGTGCCAGCAAGGGCCAAGACTATGGCTACACCTTC. It encodes CASKGQDYGYTF. V usage is TRBV7-6 and J usage is TRBJ1-2; D is ambiguous. Trimming took off 7 bases at V and 3 bases at J, with 9 bases between the two ends. Per the germline V gene, CDR1 is SGHVS and CDR2 is FNYEAQ. The CDR3 length is 12 residues.

With respect to this clonotype: A much larger clone differs by one base, so this may be a read error. This chain links TRBV12-3 or TRBV12-4 with TRBJ1-5; D is undetermined. The CDR3 is 12 residues long. CDR3 residues: CASSLGGQPHHF. The CDR3 DNA reads TGTGCCAGCAGTTTAGGGGGTCAGCCCCATCATTTT.

The chain couples TRBV4-2 to TRBJ2-6; D is uncertain. Germline values: CDR1 LGHNA, CDR2 YNFKEQ. The CDR3 has 18 residues. Trimming stripped 0 bases from V and 0 bases from J, with 12 bases between. The CDR3 here is CASSQESGESSGANVLTF. The CDR3 DNA is TGTGCCAGCAGCCAAGAGTCAGGCGAAAGCTCTGGGGCCAACGTCCTGACTTTC.

The rearrangement uses TRBV10-3 and TRBJ2-5; D remains unclear. Germline V gene lookup returns CDR1 ENHRY and CDR2 SYGVKD. Trimming took off 10 bases at V and 1 base at J, with 13 bases between the two ends. The CDR3 runs 13 residues. The CDR3 region has the DNA TGTGCCACCCTCCAACCCCGCCAAGAGACCCAGTACTTC. Translating gives CATLQPRQETQYF.

The chain couples TRBV10-3 to TRBJ2-3; 7 nucleotides match TRBD1. The CDR3 consists of 15 residues. Germline loops: CDR1 ENHRY, CDR2 SYGVKD. V lost 6 bases to trimming and J lost 0 bases; unmatched junction nucleotides: 6. CDR3 bases: TGTGCCATCAGAGACAGGGTAGCTAGCACAGATACGCAGTATTTT. Amino acids: CAIRDRVASTDTQYF.

The CDR3 sequence: CASSVGGLGEKLFF. The CDR3 bases are TGTGCCAGCAGCGTAGGGGGCTTGGGTGAAAAACTGTTTTTT. The chain combines TRBV9 with TRBJ1-4, with a possible D match to TRBD1 (5 bases). The CDR3 runs 14 residues. Germline V gives CDR1 SGDLS, CDR2 YYNGEE. V dropped 0 bases and J dropped 7 bases, with 10 bases sitting between them.

The chain uses TRBV2 and TRBJ2-7, with a tentative D call TRBD2 (5 bases). CDR3 length: 14 amino acids. CDR1 and CDR2 (germline): SNHLY, FYNNEI. V was cut by 6 bases and J by 9 bases, with 21 bases left in between. CDR3 sequence reads: CASSVIQAGERQYV. The CDR3, as DNA: TGTGCCAGCAGCGTAATCCAGGCGGGTGAGAGGCAGTACGTC.

The chain links TRBV20-1 to TRBJ2-3; D perhaps matches TRBD2 (5 bases). Germline V lookup: CDR1 DFQATT, CDR2 SNEGSKA (reference sequence). The CDR3 runs to 16 residues. Trimming removed 0 bases at V and 0 bases at J, with 13 bases between. The CDR3 nucleotides read TGCAGTGCTAGAGATCGGTTAGCGTCTAGCACAGATACGCAGTATTTT. Amino acids: CSARDRLASSTDTQYF.

The rearrangement links TRBV18 to TRBJ2-5, with a weak D call TRBD1 (5 bases). V lost 3 bases and J 3 bases, leaving 8 bases between the germline ends. The length of the CDR3 is 13 residues. Per the germline V gene, CDR1 is KGHSH and CDR2 is LQKENI. The CDR3 DNA reads TGTGCCAGCTCACCGGGGCCTGAAGAGACCCAGTACTTC. Encoded protein: CASSPGPEETQYF.

The rearrangement joins TRBV7-9 to TRBJ2-5; TRBD2 matches at 13 bases. The V segment lost 4 bases and the J segment 7 bases; nucleotides outside the gene matches: 12. The V gene's germline CDR1 is SEHNR and CDR2 FQNEAQ (reference sequence). The CDR3 length is 17 residues. CDR3 protein: CASSSKLAGGPWVTQYF. Written as DNA, the CDR3 is TGTGCCAGCAGCTCGAAACTAGCGGGGGGGCCCTGGGTGACCCAGTACTTC.

This clonotype has a handful of counts. CDR3 residues: CASSRPGTSPATDTQYF. The CDR3 coding sequence is TGTGCCAGCAGCCGTCCCGGGACTAGCCCGGCCACAGATACGCAGTATTTT. V is TRBV28 and J is TRBJ2-3; 9 bases line up with TRBD2. The germline gives CDR1 MDHEN, CDR2 SYDVKM. CDR3 length equals 17 residues. V shed 6 bases, J shed 2 bases, and the junction held 12 bases outside the gene matches.

This clonotype has just a few counts. The genes are TRBV4-3 and TRBJ2-7, with TRBD2 matching over 13 bases. Germline assignment: CDR1 LGHNA and CDR2 YSLEER. J lost 4 bases, V lost 3 bases, and 6 bases had no gene match. This CDR3 has 16 amino acids. The CDR3 DNA reads as TGCGCCAGCAGCCATACTAGCGGGAGGGTCCCTTACGAGCAGTACTTC. Its protein is CASSHTSGRVPYEQYF.

V gene TRBV6-2 or TRBV6-3 combines with J gene TRBJ1-5; 7 bases match TRBD1. Trimming cost V 7 bases and J 7 bases; bases outside gene matches: 13. The CDR3 contains 15 residues. Per germline, CDR1 MNHEY and CDR2 SVGEGT. In DNA form, the CDR3 reads TGTGCCAGCAAACCCTCAGGGGGGCCCCGGCAGCCCCAGCATTTT. Protein: CASKPSGGPRQPQHF.

This CDR3 is CASSFRLAGSSYNEQFF. DNA of the CDR3: TGTGCCAGCAGCTTCAGACTAGCGGGGAGCTCCTACAATGAGCAGTTCTTC. The rearrangement uses TRBV7-9 and TRBJ2-1; 11 nucleotides line up with TRBD2. Germline V lookup: CDR1 SEHNR, CDR2 FQNEAQ (reference sequence). This CDR3 region has 17 residues. Trimming removed 3 bases from V and 0 bases from J; junction bases left unmatched: 4.

The chain uses TRBV28 and TRBJ1-6; maybe TRBD1 (5 bases). CDR1 is MDHEN, CDR2 SYDVKM, per germline. Trimming removed 8 bases at V and 11 bases at J, with 10 bases between. The CDR3 is 11 amino acids. Here the CDR3 DNA reads TGTGCCAGCGCCCGGGGCGCACCCCTCCACTTT. This encodes CASARGAPLHF.

A few counts support this clonotype. This sequence joins TRBV4-2 and TRBJ1-4; 7 bases match TRBD1. After removal of 0 bases from V and 0 bases from J, the junction contained 4 bases not matched to a gene. Germline CDR1 LGHNA, CDR2 YNFKEQ. This CDR3 comprises 17 residues. CDR3: CASSQEGQISTNEKLFF. The CDR3 DNA is TGTGCCAGCAGCCAAGAGGGACAGATCTCAACTAATGAAAAACTGTTTTTT.